A single TCR beta chain is shown here with its context. The antigen is undetermined. This entry comes from a study of beta chain features in type 1 diabetes. The study's findings and limits: Whatever favoring of shorter templates PCR might show would apply equally to patients and controls.

TCRB transcripts that were expressed got sequenced, as all of the isolated RNA had been reverse transcribed. Only in-frame clones appear in the TCRdb table, and some are missing; sequencing was by immunoSEQ multiplex PCR. The profile covers under 200,000 clones, with about 7.3% appearing a single time and almost 0.65% taken by the ten largest. The CDR3 is made up of 15 amino acids. Germline CDR1 and CDR2: SGHTA and FQGNSA. Trimming shortened V by 3 bases and J by 2 bases, and 12 bases separated the two germline ends. The sequence was obtained from a man younger than 35 in good health. The V and J genes are TRBV7-2 and TRBJ2-3, with a tentative D call TRBD2 (6 bases). The sample consisted of central memory CD4+ T cells from blood. In DNA form, the CDR3 reads TGTGCCAGCAGCTTGGGGGGTCTTTACACAGATACGCAGTATTTT. Protein sequence: CASSLGGLYTDTQYF.